The subject of this entry is one TCR beta chain. In germline, CDR1 is SNHLY, CDR2 FYNNEI. The V end lost 7 bases, the J end lost 0 bases, and 19 bases lay between the germline ends. The CDR3 consists of 16 residues. The sample comes from a study of blood T cell repertoires in COVID-19. Turning to the study itself: Samples of COVID-19 (acute and convalescent) were obtained from the United States, Italy and Spain. Nucleic acid was either cDNA or gDNA, and it came from T cells, B-cell-depleted T cells, or PBMCs.

Original processing notes: From reference gene primer amplification, estimates of nucleated cell counts were derived. Profiled with immunoSEQ multiplex PCR; TCRdb holds only in-frame clones, not every one. V and J calls and clone size are as listed in that table; D and trimming were resolved from the DNA. Among 170,000 or so clones listed, 70% to 90% were seen once. The V and J genes are TRBV2 and TRBJ2-7; perhaps TRBD1 as D (5 bases). Sequenced input: peripheral blood. The source of this sequence is a man in his late teens or twenties who had recovered from COVID-19. CDR3 residues: CASTPQGAISSYEQYF. CDR3 sequence (DNA): TGTGCCAGCACCCCCCAAGGGGCAATCTCCTCCTACGAGCAGTACTTC.